The T cell receptor (beta chain) under discussion was sequenced for a study of vaccination effects on CD4 cells after COVID-19. Antigen-specific CD4+ T cell clonotypes were called by their expansion after viral peptide-pool culture in ViraFEST. Cells that had been cultured for ten to eleven days were the source of isolated CD4+ T cells. Having tested negative for nucleocapsid antibodies, the vaccine recipients showed no prior SARS-CoV-2 infection. IL-2 medium was substituted for half the medium on days 3 and 7. As for this clone: Its antigen is unknown.

Assay: immunoSEQ multiplex PCR; the TCRdb copy retains only in-frame clones and omits some. The repertoire holds some 68,000 clones, under 90% seen once, with 10% to 15% in the top ten. This clonotype was sampled from a human donor who received a COVID-19 vaccine. Sequencing used CD4+ T cells from PBMCs cultured with SARS-CoV-2 spike peptides, obtained before COVID-19 vaccination.

CDR3: CASSDTGTDTQYF. CDR3 coding DNA: TGTGCCAGCAGTGACACCGGGACTGATACGCAGTATTTT. The chain carries TRBV6-4 and TRBJ2-3; weak D call: TRBD2 (6 bases). CDR1 and CDR2 from the germline V gene are MRHNA and SNTAGT. CDR3 size: 13 residues. V was cut by 2 bases and J by 6 bases, with 9 bases left in between.